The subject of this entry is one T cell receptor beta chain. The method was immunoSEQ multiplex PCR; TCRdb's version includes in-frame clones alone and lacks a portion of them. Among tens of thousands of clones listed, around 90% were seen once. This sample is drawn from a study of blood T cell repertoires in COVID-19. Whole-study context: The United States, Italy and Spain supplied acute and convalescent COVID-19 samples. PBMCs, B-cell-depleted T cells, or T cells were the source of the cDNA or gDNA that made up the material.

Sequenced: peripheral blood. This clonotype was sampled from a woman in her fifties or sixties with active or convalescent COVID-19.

Written as DNA, the CDR3 is TGTGCCAGCAGCCCGGGACAGGGACTTAATCAGCCCCAGCATTTT. It encodes CASSPGQGLNQPQHF. V usage is TRBV6-5 and J usage is TRBJ1-5; 9 bases are shared with TRBD1. This CDR3 spans 15 amino acids. CDR1 and CDR2 from the germline V gene are MNHEY and SVGAGI. V dropped 6 bases and J dropped 4; count of bases not matched to a gene: 7.